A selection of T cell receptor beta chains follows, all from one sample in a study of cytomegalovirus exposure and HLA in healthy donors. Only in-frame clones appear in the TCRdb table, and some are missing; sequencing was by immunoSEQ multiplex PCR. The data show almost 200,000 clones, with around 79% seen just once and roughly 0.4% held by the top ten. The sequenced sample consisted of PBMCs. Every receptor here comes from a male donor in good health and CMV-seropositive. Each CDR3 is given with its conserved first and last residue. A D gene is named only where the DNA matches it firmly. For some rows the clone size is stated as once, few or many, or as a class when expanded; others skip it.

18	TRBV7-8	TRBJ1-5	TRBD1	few	TGTGCCAGCAGCTTAAGGGGACAGGGGGTGGAATGGAATCAGCCCCAGCATTTT	CASSLRGQGVEWNQPQHF
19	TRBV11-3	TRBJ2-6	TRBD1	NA	TGTGCCAGCAGCTTAGGAGGGACAGGGGCCGTCTCTGGGGCCAACGTCCTGACTTTC	CASSLGGTGAVSGANVLTF
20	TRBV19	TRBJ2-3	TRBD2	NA	TGTGCCAGTAGTATTTTCAAGCGGGAGGGCTCCCACCGCACTGCCAATACGCAGTATTTT	CASSIFKREGSHRTANTQYF
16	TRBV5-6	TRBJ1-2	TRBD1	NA	TGTGCCAGCTTTGGGACAGGGAGGAATCTAGGTGATGGCTACACCTTC	CASFGTGRNLGDGYTF
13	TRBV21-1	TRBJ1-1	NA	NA	TGTGCCAGCGGTATGACAGGTCGCACTGAAGCTTTCTTT	CASGMTGRTEAFF
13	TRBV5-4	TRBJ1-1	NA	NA	TGTGCCAGCAGCTTGCCGGACAGCACTGAAGCTTTCTTT	CASSLPDSTEAFF
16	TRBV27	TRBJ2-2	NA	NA	TGTGCCAGCAGCCTCGATAGCGGATCTCTGACCGGGGAGCTGTTTTTT	CASSLDSGSLTGELFF
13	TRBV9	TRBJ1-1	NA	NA	TGTGCCAGCAGCGTAGCTGTGGGGGGTGAAGCTTTCTTT	CASSVAVGGEAFF
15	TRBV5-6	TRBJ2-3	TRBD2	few	TGTGCCAGCAGCTTGGCTTGGCTAGCGGGAGATACGCAGTATTTT	CASSLAWLAGDTQYF
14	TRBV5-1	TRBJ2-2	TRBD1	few	TGCGCCAGCAGCATACAGGGGGTAGCCGGGGAGCTGTTTTTT	CASSIQGVAGELFF
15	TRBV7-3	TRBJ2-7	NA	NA	TGTGCCAGCAGCTTAGCCCCTGGGCTGAGCTACGAGCAGTACTTC	CASSLAPGLSYEQYF
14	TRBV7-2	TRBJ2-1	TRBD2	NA	TGTGCCAGCAGCTCCGCCGGGACTAGGAATGAGCAGTTCTTC	CASSSAGTRNEQFF
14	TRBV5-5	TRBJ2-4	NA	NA	TGTGCCAGCAGCTTTTCGGGAGAGGGGAATTCTCAGTACTTC	CASSFSGEGNSQYF
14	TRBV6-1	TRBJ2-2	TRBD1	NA	TGTGCCACCAACAGACAGGGCCAGGCCGGGGAGCTGTTTTTT	CATNRQGQAGELFF
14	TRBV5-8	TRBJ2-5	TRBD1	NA	TGTGCCAGCAGCCCGGGACAGGGGACGGAGACCCAGTACTTC	CASSPGQGTETQYF
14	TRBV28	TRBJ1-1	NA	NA	TGTGCCAGCAGGACCGGGACAAGGAACACTGAAGCTTTCTTT	CASRTGTRNTEAFF
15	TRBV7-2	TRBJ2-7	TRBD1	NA	TGTGCCAGCAGGTTCGATAGGGACAGGACCTACGAGCAGTACTTC	CASRFDRDRTYEQYF
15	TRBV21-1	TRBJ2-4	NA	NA	TGTGCCAGCAGCAAACCCGTGGCCCTCCCCAACATTCAGTACTTC	CASSKPVALPNIQYF
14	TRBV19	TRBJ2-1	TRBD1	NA	TGTGCCAGTAGCGACAGGGGTTTTCCGGATGAGCAGTTCTTC	CASSDRGFPDEQFF
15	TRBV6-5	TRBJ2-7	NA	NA	TGTGCCAGCAGTTCCTCCCCTAGCATGCCCCACGAGCAGTACTTC	CASSSSPSMPHEQYF
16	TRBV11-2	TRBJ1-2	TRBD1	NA	TGTGCCAGCAGCTTAGGACCGACCACAGGGGACTATGGCTACACCTTC	CASSLGPTTGDYGYTF
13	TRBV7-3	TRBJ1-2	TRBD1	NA	TGTGCCAGCAGCTGGGACAGGGGCTATGGCTACACCTTC	CASSWDRGYGYTF
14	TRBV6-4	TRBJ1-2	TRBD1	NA	TGTGCCAGCAACCCGGGACAGGGGAACTATGGCTACACCTTC	CASNPGQGNYGYTF
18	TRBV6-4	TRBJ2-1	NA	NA	TGTGCCAGCAGTGAGGACTCGTTCTCCAAGCCCCCGTACAATGAGCAGTTCTTC	CASSEDSFSKPPYNEQFF
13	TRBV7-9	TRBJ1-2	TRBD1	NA	TGTGCCAGCAGCATACAGGGGTGGTATGGCTACACCTTC	CASSIQGWYGYTF
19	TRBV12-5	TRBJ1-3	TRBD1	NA	TGTGCTAGTGGTTTGGTACTGGGGACAGGGATCTCCTCTGGAAACACCATATATTTT	CASGLVLGTGISSGNTIYF
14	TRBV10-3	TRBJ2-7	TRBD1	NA	TGTGCCATCACCCCGGACAGGGAGTCGCGCGAGCAGTACTTC	CAITPDRESREQYF
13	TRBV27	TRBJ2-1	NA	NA	TGTGCCACCACTTACACAGGTAACAATGAGCAGTTCTTC	CATTYTGNNEQFF
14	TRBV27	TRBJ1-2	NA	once	TGTGCCAGCAGTTTATCGAGGAGTCTCTATGGCTACACCTTC	CASSLSRSLYGYTF
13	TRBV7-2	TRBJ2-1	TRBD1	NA	TGTGCCAGCAGCCCAACAGGGGGCATCGAGCAGTTCTTC	CASSPTGGIEQFF
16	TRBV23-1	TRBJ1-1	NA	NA	TGCGCCAGCAGTCAATCGCGGGCAGACATGAACACTGAAGCTTTCTTT	CASSQSRADMNTEAFF
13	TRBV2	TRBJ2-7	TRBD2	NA	TGTGCCAGCAGTCAGGGTATAGCGGGAGGGCAGTACTTC	CASSQGIAGGQYF